This is a list of T cell receptor beta chains from one sample in a study of cytomegalovirus exposure and HLA in healthy donors. Sequencing used immunoSEQ multiplex PCR; TCRdb keeps in-frame clones, though not all of them. The sample consists of about 160,000 clones, 80% of them appearing once. The sequenced sample consisted of PBMCs. The origin of the receptors is a man younger than 40 in good health and CMV-seronegative. CDR3s include the opening cysteine and the closing phenylalanine or tryptophan. D genes are given only for firm matches. For some rows the clone size is stated as once, few or many, or as a class when expanded; others skip it.

V	D	size	J	DNA	CDR3
TRBV7-9	NA	NA	TRBJ1-5	TGTGCCAGCAGCTTAGATTCCGGGGTGGGGCCCCAGCATTTT	CASSLDSGVGPQHF
TRBV27	NA	NA	TRBJ2-1	TGTGCCAGCAGCCAGAGACAAAATGAGCAGTTCTTC	CASSQRQNEQFF
TRBV5-1	NA	NA	TRBJ2-1	TGCGCCAGCAGCCAGGACACTTTACCTGAGCAGTTCTTC	CASSQDTLPEQFF
TRBV11-2	TRBD1	NA	TRBJ2-2	TGTGCCAGCAGCTTAGTTGCAGGGGGATCCGGGGAGCTGTTTTTT	CASSLVAGGSGELFF
TRBV27	TRBD2	NA	TRBJ2-7	TGTGCCAGCAGCCCTCTAGCGGGGGGTAGTGAGCAGTACTTC	CASSPLAGGSEQYF
TRBV6-4	NA	NA	TRBJ1-6	TGTGCCAGCAGTGAAGGGGTTAGGTCACCCCTCCACTTT	CASSEGVRSPLHF
TRBV4-1	NA	NA	TRBJ1-1	TGCGCCAGCCGCGGGGTTACTGAAGCTTTCTTT	CASRGVTEAFF
TRBV7-3	TRBD1	NA	TRBJ2-7	TGTGCCAGCAGCCTCCTCGGGACAGGGGGCGAGCAGTACTTC	CASSLLGTGGEQYF
TRBV20-1	NA	NA	TRBJ2-1	TGCAGTGCTTCTAAAGAGGGTGAGCAGTTCTTC	CSASKEGEQFF
TRBV9	NA	NA	TRBJ1-5	TGTGCCAGCAGGGACTCGAACCCCGGGGACAATCAGCCCCAGCATTTT	CASRDSNPGDNQPQHF
TRBV4-3	TRBD2	NA	TRBJ2-1	TGCGCCAGCAGCCCGACTAGCGGGGGGCCTGGCGAGTTCTTC	CASSPTSGGPGEFF
TRBV6-1	NA	NA	TRBJ1-2	TGTGCCAGCAGTTCAAGAGCGAAGGCGAACTATGGCTACACCTTC	CASSSRAKANYGYTF
TRBV11-2	TRBD2	once	TRBJ2-2	TGTGCCAGCAGCTCCCGGGGGGTGGGGAGATCGAACACCGGGGAGCTGTTTTTT	CASSSRGVGRSNTGELFF
TRBV5-6	NA	NA	TRBJ2-5	TGTGCCAGCAGCTTTGGGGGGTCAGAGACCCAGTACTTC	CASSFGGSETQYF
TRBV29-1	NA	NA	TRBJ2-5	TGCAGCGTCGATCGGGGGATTGGAGGAGAGACCCAGTACTTC	CSVDRGIGGETQYF
TRBV7-9	TRBD1	NA	TRBJ2-1	TGTGCCAGCAGCCCCCGGGACAGCCTCTACAATGAGCAGTTCTTC	CASSPRDSLYNEQFF
TRBV19	TRBD1	NA	TRBJ1-4	TGTGCCAGTAGTGCGCCGGGGGACAGTAATGAAAAACTGTTTTTT	CASSAPGDSNEKLFF
TRBV4-3	NA	NA	TRBJ2-7	TGCGCCAGCAGCCAGGCCGTGTTCTCCTACGAGCAGTACTTC	CASSQAVFSYEQYF
TRBV7-9	NA	NA	TRBJ2-7	TGTGCCAGCAGTCTCTTACAGGGAAGGGAGCAGTACTTC	CASSLLQGREQYF
TRBV28	NA	NA	TRBJ2-1	TGTGCCAGCAGTTTTAGAGGACTATCAAATGAGCAGTTCTTC	CASSFRGLSNEQFF
TRBV2	NA	NA	TRBJ1-5	TGTGCCAGCACCTTCGGGGGGGGAGGGCAGCCCCAGCATTTT	CASTFGGGGQPQHF
TRBV30	TRBD2	NA	TRBJ2-3	TGTGCCTGGAGTAGAACTAGCGGGGCCGATACGCAGTATTTT	CAWSRTSGADTQYF
TRBV7-9	NA	few	TRBJ1-4	TGTGCCAGCAGCGGGGCCAAGGGTGAAAAACTGTTTTTT	CASSGAKGEKLFF
TRBV4-3	TRBD1	few	TRBJ2-7	TGCGCCAGCAGCCAAGGGATACGGGACAGGTCCTACGAGCAGTACTTC	CASSQGIRDRSYEQYF
TRBV5-6	NA	NA	TRBJ2-7	TGTGCCAGCAGCCCGCCTACAGGGATCTACGAGCAGTACTTC	CASSPPTGIYEQYF
TRBV25-1	TRBD1	NA	TRBJ2-5	TGTGCCAGCAGTGAATGGGGGACAGGGTCTTATGGGGAGACCCAGTACTTC	CASSEWGTGSYGETQYF
TRBV4-3	NA	NA	TRBJ2-2	TGCGCCAGCAGCCAAGATCAAGAGCGATTCGGGGAGCTGTTTTTT	CASSQDQERFGELFF